The 2 T cell receptor beta chains reported below all come from one sample, sequenced in a study of T cells in Graves' hyperthyroidism and ophthalmopathy. RNA transcripts served as the template for amplifying TCR beta CDR3 regions. The HTBI set primed first-round TCR CDR3 RT-PCR. A single record per CDR3 protein comes from TCRdb applying MiXCR to the multiplex PCR reads. The sample yields a few hundred thousand distinct CDR3 sequences, about half seen once. Sequencing used peripheral blood or thyroid tissue (not recorded which). The receptor source for this set is a young woman with Graves' hyperthyroidism.

In this sample, this clonotype turned up once. The genes are TRBV29-1 and TRBJ1-1; TRBD1 might be the D (6 bases). CDR1 is SQVTM and CDR2 is ANQGSEA in the germline V gene. The length of the CDR3 is 12 residues. V lost 4 bases and J 11 bases, leaving 17 bases between the germline ends. The CDR3 sequence: CSVGGAGRLAFF. For the CDR3, the DNA is TGCAGCGTTGGGGGGGCAGGGAGGTTGGCTTTCTTT.

The chain is built from TRBV7-9 and TRBJ2-5, with TRBD1 matching over 7 bases. Germline V CDR1 and CDR2: SEHNR, FQNEAQ (reference sequence). V was pared by 5 bases and J by 4 bases, with 10 bases of the junction left unmatched. CDR3 length: 15 residues. CDR3 residues: CASSVDRDPGETQYF. CDR3 DNA sequence: TGTGCCAGCAGCGTCGACAGGGATCCCGGAGAGACCCAGTACTTC.